This is a list of T cell receptor beta chains from one sample in a study of cytomegalovirus exposure and HLA in healthy donors. TCRdb's table, derived via immunoSEQ multiplex PCR, lists solely in-frame clones and lacks some. The repertoire includes approximately 79,000 clones, around 81% of them detected once, and around 5.4% sits in the top ten. The specimen was PBMCs. Every receptor here comes from a male donor in good health and CMV-seropositive. The CDR3 runs from the conserved cysteine through the conserved F or W. Fields, in order: D gene, V gene, J gene, clone size, CDR3 protein, CDR3 DNA. D genes are given only for firm matches. A clone size is listed for some rows: how often the clone was seen (once, few, many), or a class if it is expanded.

D: -; V: TRBV5-6; J: TRBJ2-7; size: few; CDR3: CASSPVDFSSYEQYF; DNA: TGTGCCAGCAGCCCGGTGGACTTTAGCTCCTACGAGCAGTACTTC
D: -; V: TRBV6-1; J: TRBJ2-7; size: -; CDR3: CASSEIYSGTSSYEQYF; DNA: TGTGCCAGCAGTGAAATCTATTCTGGCACTAGCTCCTACGAGCAGTACTTC
D: -; V: TRBV2; J: TRBJ1-2; size: -; CDR3: CASRLRALDYGYTF; DNA: TGTGCCAGCAGGCTCAGGGCTCTGGACTATGGCTACACCTTC
D: TRBD1; V: TRBV19; J: TRBJ1-2; size: -; CDR3: CASSTPGQGTHGYTF; DNA: TGTGCCAGTAGTACACCGGGACAGGGTACCCATGGCTACACCTTC
D: -; V: TRBV6-1; J: TRBJ2-5; size: -; CDR3: CASSELGAGDQETQYF; DNA: TGTGCCAGCAGTGAATTAGGAGCGGGTGACCAAGAGACCCAGTACTTC
D: TRBD1; V: TRBV5-5; J: TRBJ2-7; size: -; CDR3: CASSGSQGAPYEQYF; DNA: TGTGCCAGCAGCGGGAGTCAGGGGGCCCCCTACGAGCAGTACTTC
D: -; V: TRBV4-1; J: TRBJ1-1; size: -; CDR3: CASSQVGGRSNTEAFF; DNA: TGCGCCAGCAGCCAAGTTGGGGGGAGGTCGAACACTGAAGCTTTCTTT
D: TRBD2; V: TRBV10-3; J: TRBJ2-1; size: -; CDR3: CAISETGGGYNEQFF; DNA: TGTGCCATCAGTGAAACGGGCGGGGGTTACAATGAGCAGTTCTTC
D: -; V: TRBV5-1; J: TRBJ1-6; size: few; CDR3: CASSFGGMDSPLHF; DNA: TGCGCCAGCAGCTTCGGGGGAATGGATTCACCCCTCCACTTT
D: -; V: TRBV5-4; J: TRBJ1-4; size: -; CDR3: CASSLGGRNEKLFF; DNA: TGTGCCAGCAGCTTGGGCGGGCGGAATGAAAAACTGTTTTTT
D: TRBD1; V: TRBV27; J: TRBJ1-5; size: -; CDR3: CASSSTGGGQPQHF; DNA: TGTGCCAGCAGTTCCACAGGGGGCGGTCAGCCCCAGCATTTT
D: TRBD2; V: TRBV6-6; J: TRBJ2-2; size: -; CDR3: CASSFLLAGATGELFF; DNA: TGTGCCAGCAGTTTCCTACTAGCGGGAGCCACCGGGGAGCTGTTTTTT
D: TRBD2; V: TRBV4-3; J: TRBJ2-2; size: -; CDR3: CASSQGGSGLAGAGELFF; DNA: TGCGCCAGCAGCCAAGGGGGATCTGGGCTAGCGGGGGCCGGGGAGCTGTTTTTT
D: -; V: TRBV12-1; J: TRBJ2-1; size: -; CDR3: CASSFGTSGGTSYNEQFF; DNA: TGTGCCAGCAGCTTTGGGACTAGCGGGGGAACTTCCTACAATGAGCAGTTCTTC
D: TRBD1; V: TRBV4-3; J: TRBJ2-1; size: -; CDR3: CASSQEGGRAIGEQFF; DNA: TGCGCCAGCAGCCAAGAAGGGGGCAGGGCGATTGGGGAGCAGTTCTTC
D: -; V: TRBV6-5; J: TRBJ2-7; size: once; CDR3: CASSYRQRFSYEQYF; DNA: TGTGCCAGCAGTTATCGACAGCGCTTCTCCTACGAGCAGTACTTC
D: -; V: TRBV7-9; J: TRBJ1-6; size: -; CDR3: CASTTSLSGDNSPLHF; DNA: TGTGCCAGCACCACATCTCTATCAGGGGATAATTCACCCCTCCACTTT
D: TRBD2; V: TRBV5-1; J: TRBJ2-5; size: -; CDR3: CASSSGLAGGRETQYF; DNA: TGCGCCAGCAGTTCCGGACTAGCGGGGGGGCGCGAGACCCAGTACTTC
D: -; V: TRBV10-1; J: TRBJ1-5; size: -; CDR3: CASNTMTLAKLKPRPQHF; DNA: TGCGCCAGTAACACAATGACTCTGGCCAAGTTAAAACCAAGGCCCCAGCATTTT
D: -; V: TRBV6-6; J: TRBJ2-1; size: -; CDR3: CASHQTFWHFGHEQFF; DNA: TGTGCCAGCCACCAAACGTTCTGGCATTTTGGCCATGAGCAGTTCTTC
D: -; V: TRBV7-9; J: TRBJ2-1; size: many; CDR3: CASLDSSYNEQFF; DNA: TGTGCCAGCCTTGACAGCTCCTACAATGAGCAGTTCTTC
D: -; V: TRBV30; J: TRBJ1-1; size: -; CDR3: CAWTLGHLNTEAFF; DNA: TGTGCCTGGACCCTTGGACACTTGAACACTGAAGCTTTCTTT
D: -; V: TRBV27; J: TRBJ2-7; size: -; CDR3: CASSLFLAGSYEQYF; DNA: TGTGCCAGCAGTTTATTCCTAGCTGGCTCCTACGAGCAGTACTTC
D: -; V: TRBV20-1; J: TRBJ2-5; size: -; CDR3: CSASTGGDQYF; DNA: TGCAGTGCTAGTACGGGTGGTGACCAGTACTTC
D: TRBD2; V: TRBV6-5; J: TRBJ2-5; size: -; CDR3: CASSYFQGGETQYF; DNA: TGTGCCAGCAGTTACTTCCAGGGAGGGGAGACCCAGTACTTC
D: -; V: TRBV27; J: TRBJ2-1; size: -; CDR3: CASSFKEERREQFF; DNA: TGTGCCAGCAGTTTCAAGGAGGAACGTAGAGAGCAGTTCTTC